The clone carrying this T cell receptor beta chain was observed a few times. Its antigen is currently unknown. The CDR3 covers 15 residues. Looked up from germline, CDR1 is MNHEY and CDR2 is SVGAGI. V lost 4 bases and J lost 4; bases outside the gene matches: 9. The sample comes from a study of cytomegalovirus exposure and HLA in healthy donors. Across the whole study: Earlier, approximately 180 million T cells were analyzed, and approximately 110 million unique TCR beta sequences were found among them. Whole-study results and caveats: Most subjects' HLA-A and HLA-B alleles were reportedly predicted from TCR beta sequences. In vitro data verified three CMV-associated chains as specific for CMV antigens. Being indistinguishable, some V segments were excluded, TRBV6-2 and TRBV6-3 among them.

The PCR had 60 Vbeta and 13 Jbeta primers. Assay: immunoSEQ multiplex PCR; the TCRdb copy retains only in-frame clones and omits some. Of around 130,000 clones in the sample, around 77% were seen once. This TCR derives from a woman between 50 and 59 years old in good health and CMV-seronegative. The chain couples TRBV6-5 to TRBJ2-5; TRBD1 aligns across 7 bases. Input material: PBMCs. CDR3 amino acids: CASSFQGDLGETQYF. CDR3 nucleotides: TGTGCCAGCAGTTTCCAGGGGGATCTAGGAGAGACCCAGTACTTC.